A single sample gave rise to the 7 T cell receptor beta chains below, sequenced in a study of T cells in localized non-small cell lung cancer. Assay: immunoSEQ multiplex PCR; the TCRdb copy retains only in-frame clones and omits some. The sample has roughly 70,000 clones; approximately 87% are singletons. The material was peripheral blood, obtained before any cancer treatment. The receptors come from an older male donor with stage III squamous cell lung carcinoma.

The CDR3 DNA reads TGTGCCAGCAGTGAACCTGGGGGGACAGGGCTCCACGAGCAGTACTTC. Translated, it gives CASSEPGGTGLHEQYF. This chain connects TRBV25-1 to TRBJ2-7; 9 bases agree with TRBD1. The length of the CDR3 is 16 residues. Trimming cost V 2 bases and J 5 bases; bases outside gene matches: 10. Germline V gives CDR1 MGHDK, CDR2 SYGVNS.

This chain joins TRBV14 and TRBJ1-4; perhaps TRBD1 as D (6 bases). V was trimmed by 7 bases and J by 7 bases, leaving 16 bases between them. Germline V lookup: CDR1 SGHDN, CDR2 FVKESK. This CDR3 region has 14 residues. CDR3 coding DNA: TGTGCCAGCAATCAGCGAGGGGGTGGTGAAAAACTGTTTTTT. It translates to CASNQRGGGEKLFF.

In nucleotides, the CDR3 is TGTGCCAGCAGATTAAAAACGAACACTGAAGCTTTCTTT. Translation: CASRLKTNTEAFF. The chain carries TRBV6-1 and TRBJ1-1; the D is unclear. CDR1 is MNHNS and CDR2 is SASEGT in the germline V gene. The CDR3 extends over 13 amino acids. V shed 6 bases and J shed 1 base, with 9 bases lying between them.

The chain carries TRBV6-6 and TRBJ1-2; weak D call: TRBD1 (6 bases). The germline CDR1 and CDR2 sequences are MNHNY and SVGAGI (reference sequence). Between the trimmed V and J ends, which lost 2 bases and 8 bases, there was a span of 15 bases. The length of the CDR3 is 14 residues. The CDR3 protein is CASSYPGAPEGYTF. The CDR3, as DNA: TGTGCCAGCAGTTACCCAGGGGCCCCAGAGGGCTACACCTTC.

This chain uses TRBV7-9 with TRBJ2-2; possibly TRBD1 or TRBD2 for D (6 bases each). V was trimmed by 5 bases and J by 4 bases, leaving 17 bases between them. The CDR3 is 16 residues long. Per the germline V gene, CDR1 is SEHNR and CDR2 is FQNEAQ (reference sequence). For the CDR3, the DNA is TGTGCCAGCAGCCATCCGGGGGCTCTAGTCACCGGGGAGCTGTTTTTT. Translating gives CASSHPGALVTGELFF.

With regard to this clone: Relative to the germline gene, one junction end is altered; a read error may explain this. At the DNA level, this CDR3 is encoded by other sequences in the same sample as well. This chain connects TRBV7-7 to TRBJ2-5; tentatively, D is TRBD1 (5 bases). This CDR3 region has 13 residues. CDR1 is SSHAT, CDR2 FNYEAQ, per germline (reference sequence). CDR3: CASSLDRGETQYF. The CDR3 DNA is TGTGCTAGCAGCTTAGATAGGGGAGAGACCCAGTACTTC.

In DNA form, the CDR3 reads TGCGCCAGCCGGCCAGGAGGGGGCTCCTACGAGCAGTACTTC. Translating gives CASRPGGGSYEQYF. V gene TRBV5-1 combines with J gene TRBJ2-7, with D tentatively TRBD1 or TRBD2 (6 bases each). The CDR3 has 14 residues. V was shortened by 7 bases and J by 0 bases, with 14 bases between the two germline ends. Germline assignment: CDR1 SGHRS and CDR2 YFSETQ.